This T cell receptor beta chain appears in the sequencing data of a study of blood T cells in healthy people across ages (dated by TCRdb to about 2015). General notes on the study: In model experiments, template switching captured roughly one uniquely barcoded TCR beta cDNA molecule for every two T cells. Two additional independent replicas of 1 million unique cDNA reads from the same blood draw were analyzed for two donors (one aged 18 to 30 and one aged 80 or older). The study measured age-related changes in TCR beta repertoire diversity using deep sequencing normalized with unique cDNA molecular identifiers. Donors were grouped into four age groups: young (average 16 years), middle-aged (approximately 41), aged (around 56) and long-lived (around 80). To avoid experimental bias, donors of different ages were randomly spread across the sequencing lanes.

Receptor libraries were prepared by 5' RACE. TCRdb shows the sequencer as Illumina HiSeq 2500. A second PCR of about 7 to 12 cycles was performed with a sample-barcoded 5' primer and a J-beta primer mix. A template-switch 5' adaptor carrying 12 random nucleotides introduced a unique molecular identifier onto each TCR beta cDNA molecule. At least 2.5 million CDR3-containing paired-end reads were obtained from each sample. The Mint cDNA synthesis kit, primed by a TRBC-specific oligonucleotide, was used to synthesize first-strand cDNA from all RNA. All cDNA was treated with uracil-DNA glycosylase and then went through a first 18-cycle PCR with the universal primers M1SS and BC2_uni_R. The study's own analysis went as follows. For normalization, 1 million high-quality reads, each with a distinct molecular identifier, were randomly selected from each sample. Reads with shared molecular identifiers were discarded instead of being binned into consensus sequences. MiTCR, run with a Q25 quality threshold and the strictest error-elimination algorithm, handled CDR3 identification, clonotype clustering and error correction. A nonparametric unseen species model with Euler transformation was used to estimate a lower bound on total TCR beta diversity. Clones were called with MiXCR by TCRdb after fastp trimmed the public reads at Q25, and only in-frame beta chains were retained. Identical CDR3 proteins give one entry, which carries the most common genes and DNA. TCRdb, not the original authors, processed these V and J calls. Here the sample has about a million distinct CDR3 sequences; approximately 38% occur a single time. The top ten clones comprise about an eighth of the sample.

What the authors observed across the whole study: The long-lived group showed more naive CD4+ T cells, fewer expanded clones and increased TCR diversity than the aged group, suggesting age selection. As age increased, observed TCR beta diversity per million T cells dropped in a roughly linear way, and a significant reduction was already evident by age approximately 40. Bulk unsorted PBMC profiling prevented conclusive comparison of naive and antigen-experienced compartments. Because the CMV infection status of the donors was unknown, age-related changes in expanded clonotypes may potentially have been confounded. Estimates of total diversity based on one million sequenced T cells were regarded as lower bounds and as underestimates. There was a strong correlation between observed TCR beta diversity and the percentage of naive T cells measured by flow cytometry.

V is pared back by 2 bases and J by 10 bases, with 13 bases lying between the germline termini. The CDR3, from cysteine to phenylalanine, totals 13 residues. Only the CDR3 DNA stays, 39 bases, in frame from base 1. CDR1 and CDR2 are read off the germline V gene (reference sequence) as SEHNR and FQNEAQ. Donors were around 37 systemically healthy Caucasian individuals from Russia aged 6 to 90 years. Each donor gave about 9.7 milliliters of peripheral blood, drawn into EDTA-treated Vacutainer tubes. PBMCs were isolated by Ficoll-Paque density-gradient centrifugation, with at least 6 million obtained per sample. Total RNA, at least 5 micrograms per sample, was extracted from PBMCs with Trizol reagent. Naive CD45RAhigh/CD27high T cell percentages were measured by flow cytometry on a PBMC aliquot from every donor. This clonotype has just a few counts. Its antigen remains undetermined. Qualities for individual bases were not recorded, and no much larger clone is one base off.

Recombination linked TRBV7-9 to TRBJ2-3; TRBD1 is possibly the D segment (5 matching bases). Input material: blood. This sequence originates from a man between 18 and 35 years old in good health. The DNA is TGTGCCAGCAGCTTATTTGGGGCTAGTGCGCAGTATTTT. Its product reads: CASSLFGASAQYF.